This paragraph covers one T cell receptor beta chain sequence. What this receptor recognizes is not known. No base qualities exist here, and no much larger clone lies one base off it. Reading from cysteine to phenylalanine, the CDR3 counts 16 amino acids. Only the CDR3 part of the read is kept: 48 bases, read in frame from the first base. According to the germline V gene, CDR1 reads LGHNA and CDR2 reads YNFKEQ. The V end loses 1 base and the J end loses 6 bases, and a stretch of 17 bases separates them. These data come from a study of CD8 T cells in ankylosing spondylitis (dated by TCRdb to 2016 to 2017). With respect to the entire study: T cell receptor beta repertoires were profiled in healthy donors and ankylosing spondylitis patients so that disease-linked TCR variants could be found. The full study cohort was made up of 20 to 25 ankylosing spondylitis patients and roughly 98 healthy donors. Peripheral blood samples were taken, and synovial fluid was additionally collected from ankylosing spondylitis patients. What the research found in general, with its limitations: Blood from ankylosing spondylitis patients appeared to be characterized by a TCR beta motif composed of about eight highly homologous amino acid variants. The disease-linked clones were reported as significantly enriched in matched synovial fluid samples from ankylosing spondylitis patients. The disease-linked clones showed a CD8+ phenotype and occurred at relatively low frequencies in peripheral blood. Some TCR beta motif variants had previously been reported in synovial fluid and blood of reactive arthritis patients, which suggested common disease-initiation mechanisms.

TCRdb shows the sequencer as Illumina HiSeq 2500. Quantitative 5'-RACE with molecular barcodes was the method used to prepare the TCR beta libraries. Per the source publication's procedure: A new computational method, built on a probabilistic model of VDJ rearrangement, was used to identify disease-linked TCR variants. TCRdb handled the public reads itself, with Q25 trimming in fastp and clone calling in MiXCR, and kept productive beta chains. All rows with the same CDR3 protein become a single entry with the most common DNA and genes. These V and J calls rely on TCRdb rather than the paper's analysis. The sample data list fewer than 500,000 distinct CDR3 sequences, and approximately 20% of these were observed just once. The leading ten clones occupy approximately 16% of the sample.

Sequences were obtained from blood, either unsorted or a sorted T cell fraction (not recorded which). The sequence derives from a male donor with ankylosing spondylitis. The rearranged segments are TRBV4-2 and TRBJ2-3; tentative D gene TRBD2, with 6 bases matching. The encoded CDR3 is CASSQVMSGATDTQYF. The DNA sequence is given as TGTGCCAGCAGCCAAGTAATGTCGGGAGCTACGGATACGCAGTATTTT.